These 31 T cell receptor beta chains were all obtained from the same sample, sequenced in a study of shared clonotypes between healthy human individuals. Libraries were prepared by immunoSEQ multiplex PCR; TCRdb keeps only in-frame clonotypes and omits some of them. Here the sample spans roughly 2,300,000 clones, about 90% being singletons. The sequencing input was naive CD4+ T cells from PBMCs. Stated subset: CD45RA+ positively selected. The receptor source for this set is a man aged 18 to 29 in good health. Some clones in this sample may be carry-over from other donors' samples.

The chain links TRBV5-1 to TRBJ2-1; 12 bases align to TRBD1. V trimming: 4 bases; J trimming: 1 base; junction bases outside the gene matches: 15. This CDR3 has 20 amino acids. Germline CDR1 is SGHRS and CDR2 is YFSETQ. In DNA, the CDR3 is TGCGCCAGCAGCCCTTACCGGGACAGGGGGCGCATCAGTTCCTACAATGAGCAGTTCTTC. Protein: CASSPYRDRGRISSYNEQFF.

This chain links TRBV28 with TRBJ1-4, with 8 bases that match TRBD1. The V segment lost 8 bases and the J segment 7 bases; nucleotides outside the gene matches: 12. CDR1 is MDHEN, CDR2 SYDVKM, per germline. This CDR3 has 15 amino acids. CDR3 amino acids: CASGDLGQGSEKLFF. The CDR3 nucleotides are TGTGCCAGCGGCGACCTCGGACAGGGTAGTGAAAAACTGTTTTTT.

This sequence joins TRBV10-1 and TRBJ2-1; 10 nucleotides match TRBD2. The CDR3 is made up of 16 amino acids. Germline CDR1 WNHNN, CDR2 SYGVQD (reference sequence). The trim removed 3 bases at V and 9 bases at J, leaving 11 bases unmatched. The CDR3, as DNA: TGCGCCAGCAGTGATGGGCTAGCGGGAGCACAGGGTGAGCAGTTCTTC. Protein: CASSDGLAGAQGEQFF.

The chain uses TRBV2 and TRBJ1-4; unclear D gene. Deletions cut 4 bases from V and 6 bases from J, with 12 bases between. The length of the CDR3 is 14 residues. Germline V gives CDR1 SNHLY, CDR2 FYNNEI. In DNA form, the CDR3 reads TGTGCCAGCAGTGTCGGCAGGATGTATGAAAAACTGTTTTTT. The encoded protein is CASSVGRMYEKLFF.

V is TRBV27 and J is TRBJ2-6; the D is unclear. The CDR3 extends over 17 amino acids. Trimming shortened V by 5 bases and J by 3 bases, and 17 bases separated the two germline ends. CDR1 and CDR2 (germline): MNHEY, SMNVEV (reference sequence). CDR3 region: CASSPRTGGNGANVLTF. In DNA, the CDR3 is TGTGCCAGCAGTCCACGGACCGGTGGGAATGGGGCCAACGTCCTGACTTTC.

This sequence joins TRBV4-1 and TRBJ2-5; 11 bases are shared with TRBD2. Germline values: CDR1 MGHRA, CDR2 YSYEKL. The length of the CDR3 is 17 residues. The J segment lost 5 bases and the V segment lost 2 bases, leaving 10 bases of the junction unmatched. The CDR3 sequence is CASSQLIIAGGPETQYF. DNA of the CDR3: TGCGCCAGCAGCCAACTGATAATAGCGGGAGGGCCGGAGACCCAGTACTTC.

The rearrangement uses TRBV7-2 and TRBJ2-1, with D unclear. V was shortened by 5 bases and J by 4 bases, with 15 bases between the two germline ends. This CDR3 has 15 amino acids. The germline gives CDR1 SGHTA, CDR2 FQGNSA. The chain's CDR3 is CASSAWGSGYNEQFF. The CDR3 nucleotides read TGTGCCAGCAGCGCCTGGGGATCGGGTTACAATGAGCAGTTCTTC.

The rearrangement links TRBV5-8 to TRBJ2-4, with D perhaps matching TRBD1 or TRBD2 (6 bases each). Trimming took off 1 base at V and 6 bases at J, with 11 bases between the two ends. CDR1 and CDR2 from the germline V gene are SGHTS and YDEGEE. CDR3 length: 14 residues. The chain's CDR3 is CASSLWGAINIQYF. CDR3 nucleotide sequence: TGTGCCAGCAGCTTGTGGGGGGCGATAAACATTCAGTACTTC.

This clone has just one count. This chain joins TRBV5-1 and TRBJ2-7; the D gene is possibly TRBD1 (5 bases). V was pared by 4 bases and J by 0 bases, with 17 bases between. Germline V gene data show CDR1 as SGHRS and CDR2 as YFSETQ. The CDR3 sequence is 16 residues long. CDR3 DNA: TGCGCCAGCAGCCAGGGCGGCCCCGGGCTCTCCTACGAGCAGTACTTC. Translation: CASSQGGPGLSYEQYF.

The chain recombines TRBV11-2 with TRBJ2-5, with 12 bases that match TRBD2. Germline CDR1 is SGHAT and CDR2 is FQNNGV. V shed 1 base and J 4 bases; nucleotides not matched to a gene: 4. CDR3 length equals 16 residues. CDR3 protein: CASSLGLAGAPETQYF. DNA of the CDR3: TGTGCCAGCAGCTTAGGACTAGCGGGAGCCCCAGAGACCCAGTACTTC.

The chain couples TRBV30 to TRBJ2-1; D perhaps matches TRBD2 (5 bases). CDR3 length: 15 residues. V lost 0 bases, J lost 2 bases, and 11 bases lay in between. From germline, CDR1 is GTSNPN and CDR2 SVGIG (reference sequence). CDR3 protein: CAWSVAGGTYNEQFF. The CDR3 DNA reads TGTGCCTGGAGTGTAGCCGGAGGCACCTACAATGAGCAGTTCTTC.

CDR3 protein: CASSPRGRAYEQYF. CDR3 bases: TGTGCCAGCAGCCCCCGGGGCAGAGCCTACGAGCAGTACTTC. The chain is built from TRBV7-9 and TRBJ2-7; D is tentatively TRBD1 or TRBD2 (5 bases each). This CDR3 is built from 14 residues. The V end was cut by 5 bases, the J end by 2 bases, with 13 bases between. CDR1 SEHNR and CDR2 FQNEAQ come from the germline V gene (reference sequence).

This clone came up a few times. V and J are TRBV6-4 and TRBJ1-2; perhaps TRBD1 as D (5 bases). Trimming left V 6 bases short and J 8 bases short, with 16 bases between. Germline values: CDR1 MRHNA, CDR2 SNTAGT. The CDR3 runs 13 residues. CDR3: CASRQADTGGYTF. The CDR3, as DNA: TGTGCCAGCAGACAAGCGGACACCGGGGGCTACACCTTC.

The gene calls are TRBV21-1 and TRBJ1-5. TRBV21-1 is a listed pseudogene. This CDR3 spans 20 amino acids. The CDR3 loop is CASSNYWFWGFPAQDQPQHF. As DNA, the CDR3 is TGTGCCAGCAGCAATTATTGGTTTTGGGGTTTCCCCGCCCAAGATCAGCCCCAGCATTTT.

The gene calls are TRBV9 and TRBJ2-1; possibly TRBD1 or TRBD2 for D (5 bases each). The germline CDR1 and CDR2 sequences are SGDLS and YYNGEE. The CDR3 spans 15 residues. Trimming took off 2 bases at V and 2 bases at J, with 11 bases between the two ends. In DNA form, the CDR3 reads TGTGCCAGCAGCGTGACGGGACGGACCTACAATGAGCAGTTCTTC. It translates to CASSVTGRTYNEQFF. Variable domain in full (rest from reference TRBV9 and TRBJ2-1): DSGVTQTPKHLITATGQRVTLRCSPRSGDLSVYWYQQSLDQGLQFLIQYYNGEERAKGNILERFSAQQFPDLHSELNLSSLELGDSALYFCASSVTGRTYNEQFFGPGTRLTVL.

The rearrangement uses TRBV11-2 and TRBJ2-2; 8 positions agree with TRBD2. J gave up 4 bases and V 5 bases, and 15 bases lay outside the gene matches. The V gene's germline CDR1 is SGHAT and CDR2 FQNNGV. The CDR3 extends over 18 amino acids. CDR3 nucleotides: TGTGCCAGCAGCCGACCGTTCCGGGGGGCGGGAGGCACCGGGGAGCTGTTTTTT. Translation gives CASSRPFRGAGGTGELFF.

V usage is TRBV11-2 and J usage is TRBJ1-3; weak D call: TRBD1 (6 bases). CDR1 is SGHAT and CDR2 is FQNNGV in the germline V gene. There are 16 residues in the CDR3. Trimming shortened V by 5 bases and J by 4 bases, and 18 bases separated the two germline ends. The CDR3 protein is CASSPPTGWNGNTIYF. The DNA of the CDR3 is TGTGCCAGCAGCCCCCCAACAGGGTGGAACGGAAACACCATATATTTT.

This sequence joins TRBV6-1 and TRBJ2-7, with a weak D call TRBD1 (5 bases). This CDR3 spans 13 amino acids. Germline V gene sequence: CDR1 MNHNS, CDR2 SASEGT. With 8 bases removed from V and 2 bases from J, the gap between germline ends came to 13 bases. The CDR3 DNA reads TGTGCCAGCTCCTGGGCAGGGCCCTACGAGCAGTACTTC. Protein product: CASSWAGPYEQYF.

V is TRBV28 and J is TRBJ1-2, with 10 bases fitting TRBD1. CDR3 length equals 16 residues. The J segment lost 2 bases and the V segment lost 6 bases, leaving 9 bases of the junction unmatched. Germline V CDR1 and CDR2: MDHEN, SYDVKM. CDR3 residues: CASSRRGDRGNYGYTF. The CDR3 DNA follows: TGTGCCAGCAGCCGCCGAGGGGACAGGGGAAACTATGGCTACACCTTC.

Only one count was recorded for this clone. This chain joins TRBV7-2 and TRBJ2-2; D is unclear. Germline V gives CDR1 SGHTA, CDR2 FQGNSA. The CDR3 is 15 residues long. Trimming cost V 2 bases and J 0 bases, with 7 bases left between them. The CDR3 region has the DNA TGTGCCAGCAGCTTACGTACAGCGAACACCGGGGAGCTGTTTTTT. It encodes CASSLRTANTGELFF.

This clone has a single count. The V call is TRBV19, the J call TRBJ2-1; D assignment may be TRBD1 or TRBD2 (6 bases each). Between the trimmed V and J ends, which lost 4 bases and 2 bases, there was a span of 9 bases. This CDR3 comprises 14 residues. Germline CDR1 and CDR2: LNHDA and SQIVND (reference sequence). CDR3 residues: CASSNRGPYNEQFF. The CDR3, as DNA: TGTGCCAGTAGTAACCGGGGGCCCTACAATGAGCAGTTCTTC.

CDR3 sequence reads: CASSFGTALNTEAFF. CDR3 bases: TGCGCCAGCAGCTTCGGGACCGCCCTGAACACTGAAGCTTTCTTT. The chain links TRBV5-1 to TRBJ1-1; D may be TRBD1 (5 bases). V dropped 2 bases and J dropped 0 bases, with 11 bases sitting between them. CDR3 length: 15 residues. Germline V gene data show CDR1 as SGHRS and CDR2 as YFSETQ.

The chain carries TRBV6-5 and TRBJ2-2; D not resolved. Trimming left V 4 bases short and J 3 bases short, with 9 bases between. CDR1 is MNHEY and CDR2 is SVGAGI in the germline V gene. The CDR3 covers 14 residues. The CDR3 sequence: CASSFAGDTGELFF. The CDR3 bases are TGTGCCAGCAGTTTCGCAGGTGACACCGGGGAGCTGTTTTTT.

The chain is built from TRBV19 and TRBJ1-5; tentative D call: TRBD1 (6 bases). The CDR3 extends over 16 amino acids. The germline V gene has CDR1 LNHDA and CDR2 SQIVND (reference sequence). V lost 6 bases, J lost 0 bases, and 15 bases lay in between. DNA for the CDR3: TGTGCCAGTAGAACCATCGACAGGATTAGCAATCAGCCCCAGCATTTT. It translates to CASRTIDRISNQPQHF.

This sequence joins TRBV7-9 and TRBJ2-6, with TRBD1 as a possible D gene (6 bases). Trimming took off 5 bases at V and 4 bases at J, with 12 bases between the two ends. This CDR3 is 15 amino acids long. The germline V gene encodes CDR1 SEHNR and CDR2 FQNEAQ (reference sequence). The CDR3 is CASSQDRLGANVLTF. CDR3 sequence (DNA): TGTGCCAGCAGCCAAGACAGGTTGGGGGCCAACGTCCTGACTTTC.

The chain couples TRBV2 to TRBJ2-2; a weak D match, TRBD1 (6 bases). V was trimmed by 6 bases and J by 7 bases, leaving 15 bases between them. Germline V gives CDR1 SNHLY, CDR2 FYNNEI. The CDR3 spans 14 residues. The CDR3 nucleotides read TGTGCCAGCAGCGTTACAGGGATAGGCGGGGAGCTGTTTTTT. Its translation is CASSVTGIGGELFF.

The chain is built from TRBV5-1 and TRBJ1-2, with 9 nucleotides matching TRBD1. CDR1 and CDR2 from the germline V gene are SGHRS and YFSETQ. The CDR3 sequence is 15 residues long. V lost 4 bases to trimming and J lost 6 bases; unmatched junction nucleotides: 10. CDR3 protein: CASSPPGQGSNGYTF. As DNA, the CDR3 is TGCGCCAGCAGCCCGCCGGGACAGGGTTCCAATGGCTACACCTTC.

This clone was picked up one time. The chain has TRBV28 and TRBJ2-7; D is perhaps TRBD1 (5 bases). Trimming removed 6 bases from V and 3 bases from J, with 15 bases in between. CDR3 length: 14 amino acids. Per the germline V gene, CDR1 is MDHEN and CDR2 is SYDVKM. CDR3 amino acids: CASRSPQGYYEQYF. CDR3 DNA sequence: TGTGCCAGCAGATCCCCGCAGGGTTACTACGAGCAGTACTTC.

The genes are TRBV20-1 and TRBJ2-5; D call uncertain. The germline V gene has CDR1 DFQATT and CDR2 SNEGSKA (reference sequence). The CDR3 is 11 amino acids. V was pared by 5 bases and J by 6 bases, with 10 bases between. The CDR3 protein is CSAYPGQTQYF. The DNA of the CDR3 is TGCAGTGCTTATCCCGGGCAGACCCAGTACTTC.

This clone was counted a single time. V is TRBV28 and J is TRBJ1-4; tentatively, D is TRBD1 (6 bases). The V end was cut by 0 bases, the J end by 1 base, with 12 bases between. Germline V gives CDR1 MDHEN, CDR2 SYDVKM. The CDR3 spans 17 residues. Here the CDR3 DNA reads TGTGCCAGCAGTTTATGGGGGACACATGGAACTAATGAAAAACTGTTTTTT. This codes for CASSLWGTHGTNEKLFF.

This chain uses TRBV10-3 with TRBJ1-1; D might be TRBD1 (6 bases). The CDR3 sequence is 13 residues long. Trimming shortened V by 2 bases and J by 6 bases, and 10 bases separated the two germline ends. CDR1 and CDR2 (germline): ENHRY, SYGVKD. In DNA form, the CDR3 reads TGTGCCATCAGTGAGCCGGGGGCCTCTGAAGCTTTCTTT. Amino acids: CAISEPGASEAFF.